The T cell receptor beta chain described here comes from a study of a mutant IDH1 vaccine in newly diagnosed glioma. Study-wide background: Treated patients showed a male proportion of approximately 62%, a female proportion of about 40%, and a mean age of around 40 years. Earlier care involved radiotherapy, temozolomide, or both, and the majority received both. Study findings and constraints: Changes in top peripheral clonotypes did not appear linked to pseudoprogression. Most patients, 93.3%, showed vaccine-induced immune responses.

Data came from immunoSEQ multiplex PCR; TCRdb stores just in-frame clones and leaves some out. Seen here are 80,000 to 100,000 clones, around four fifths observed once, and the top ten hold approximately 7.6%. This CDR3 has 18 amino acids. Germline assignment: CDR1 LNHDA and CDR2 SQIVND (reference sequence). V gave up 6 bases and J gave up 4 bases; unmatched junction bases: 14. As regards this clone: The antigen remains undetermined.

Described time point: baseline, week 1 (first vaccination visit). Documented treatment: pre-vaccination baseline after standard-of-care therapy. This TCR derives from a man aged 40-55 years with glioma. The gene calls are TRBV19 and TRBJ2-1, with 11 bases aligning to TRBD2. Source: PBMCs, taken from a glioma patient treated with radiotherapy, temozolomide or both. CDR3: CASSNRRLAGGLYNEQFF. Written as DNA, the CDR3 is TGTGCCAGTAGCAATAGGAGATTAGCGGGGGGGCTTTACAATGAGCAGTTCTTC.